This T cell receptor beta chain was sequenced in a study of OX40 agonist ivuxolimab in advanced cancers. Profiled with immunoSEQ multiplex PCR; TCRdb holds only in-frame clones, not every one. The data show tens of thousands of clones, with 84% seen just once and over 30% held by the top ten. Study observations and caveats: Among the lowest peripheral clonal expansion occurred in 0.1-3.0 mg/kg partial responders. Expanded clones belonging to CD8+ T cells outnumbered, on average, those of CD4+.

About this clone: Its antigen is currently unknown.

The TCR comes from an adult with an advanced solid tumor such as melanoma, head and neck, liver or kidney cancer. The material was CD4+ or CD8+ T cells sorted from blood, obtained in a trial of the OX40 agonist ivuxolimab.

The CDR3 here is CASSWWEPYEQYF. CDR3 DNA: TGTGCCAGCAGCTGGTGGGAGCCCTACGAGCAGTACTTC. The chain couples TRBV7-9 to TRBJ2-5, with a tentative D call TRBD2 (5 bases). Judging by the DNA end, TRBJ2-7 fits better; the J call may be wrong. CDR1 is SEHNR and CDR2 is FQNEAQ in the germline V gene (reference sequence). The CDR3 loop spans 13 amino acids.